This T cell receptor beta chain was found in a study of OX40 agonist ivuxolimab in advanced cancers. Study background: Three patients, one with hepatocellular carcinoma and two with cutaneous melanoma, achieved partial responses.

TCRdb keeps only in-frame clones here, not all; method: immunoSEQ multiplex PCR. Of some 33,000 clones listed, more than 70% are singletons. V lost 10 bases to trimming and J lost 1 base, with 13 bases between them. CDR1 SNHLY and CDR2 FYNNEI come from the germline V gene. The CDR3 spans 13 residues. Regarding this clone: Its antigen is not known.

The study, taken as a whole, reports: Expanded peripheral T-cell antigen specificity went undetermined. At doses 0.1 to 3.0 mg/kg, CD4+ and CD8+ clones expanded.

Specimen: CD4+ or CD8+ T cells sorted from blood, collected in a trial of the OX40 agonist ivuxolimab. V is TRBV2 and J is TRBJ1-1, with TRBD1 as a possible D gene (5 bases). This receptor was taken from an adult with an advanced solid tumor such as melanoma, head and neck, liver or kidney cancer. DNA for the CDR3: TGTGCCACCAGGGCAGGCTGGAACACTGAAGCTTTCTTT. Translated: CATRAGWNTEAFF.